The clone carrying this T cell receptor (beta chain) was seen more than once but under ten times. Its antigen is currently unknown. The CDR3 runs to 15 residues. Germline V gives CDR1 SEHNR, CDR2 FQNEAQ (reference sequence). V dropped 3 bases and J dropped 3; count of bases not matched to a gene: 5. TCRdb's table, derived via immunoSEQ multiplex PCR, lists solely in-frame clones and lacks some. The profile shows 150,000 to 200,000 clones, 75% to 90% of them singletons. The sample belongs to a study of cytomegalovirus exposure and HLA in healthy donors. General study points: Under in vitro conditions, three CMV-associated chains were confirmed as specific for CMV antigens.

The donors were part of the approximately 120-subject validation cohort, which stood apart from the roughly 640-subject first cohort. This sequence joins TRBV7-9 and TRBJ2-7; TRBD2 agrees at 10 bases. Source material: PBMCs. The receptor's source is a man aged 18-30 years in good health and CMV-seropositive. Written as DNA, the CDR3 is TGTGCCAGCAGCTTGAGTGGGACTAGCGACTACGAGCAGTACTTC. This translates into CASSLSGTSDYEQYF.